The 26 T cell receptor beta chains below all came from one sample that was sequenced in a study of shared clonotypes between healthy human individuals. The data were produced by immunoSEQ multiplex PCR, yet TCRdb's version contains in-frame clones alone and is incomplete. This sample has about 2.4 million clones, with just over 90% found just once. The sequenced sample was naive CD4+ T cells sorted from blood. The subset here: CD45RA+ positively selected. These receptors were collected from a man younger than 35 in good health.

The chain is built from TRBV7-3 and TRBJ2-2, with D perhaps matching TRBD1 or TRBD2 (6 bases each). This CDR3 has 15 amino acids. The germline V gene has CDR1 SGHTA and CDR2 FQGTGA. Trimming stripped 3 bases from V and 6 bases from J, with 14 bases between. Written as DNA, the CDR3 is TGTGCCAGCAGCTTCCCCGGGGGCGGCTCCGGGGAGCTGTTTTTT. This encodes CASSFPGGGSGELFF. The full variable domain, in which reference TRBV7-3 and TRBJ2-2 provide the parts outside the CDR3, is GAGVSQTPSNKVTEKGKYVELRCDPISGHTALYWYRQSLGQGPEFLIYFQGTGAADDSGLPNDRFFAVRPEGSVSTLKIQRTERGDSAVYLCASSFPGGGSGELFFGEGSRLTVL.

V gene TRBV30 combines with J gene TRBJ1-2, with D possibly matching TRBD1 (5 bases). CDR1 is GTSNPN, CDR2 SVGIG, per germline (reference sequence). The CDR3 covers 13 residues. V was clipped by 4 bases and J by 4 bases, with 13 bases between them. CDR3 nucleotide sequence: TGTGCCTGGATCCGGGGCCAGGCCTATGGCTACACCTTC. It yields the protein CAWIRGQAYGYTF. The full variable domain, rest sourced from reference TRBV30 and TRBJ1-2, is SQTIHQWPATLVQPVGSPLSLECTVEGTSNPNLYWYRQAAGRGLQLLFYSVGIGQISSEVPQNLSASRPQDRQFILSSKKLLLSDSGFYLCAWIRGQAYGYTFGSGTRLTVV.

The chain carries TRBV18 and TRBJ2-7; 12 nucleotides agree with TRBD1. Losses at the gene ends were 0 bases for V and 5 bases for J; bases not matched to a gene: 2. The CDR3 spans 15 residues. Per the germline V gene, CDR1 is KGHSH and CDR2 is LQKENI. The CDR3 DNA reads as TGTGCCAGCTCACCACCGGGACAGGGGGCGAACGAGCAGTACTTC. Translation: CASSPPGQGANEQYF.

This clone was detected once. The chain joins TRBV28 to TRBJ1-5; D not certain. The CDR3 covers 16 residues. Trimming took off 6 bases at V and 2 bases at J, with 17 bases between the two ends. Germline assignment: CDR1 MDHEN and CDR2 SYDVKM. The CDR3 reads CASRQRAGARNQPQHF. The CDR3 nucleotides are TGTGCCAGCAGACAACGGGCCGGAGCCCGCAATCAGCCCCAGCATTTT.

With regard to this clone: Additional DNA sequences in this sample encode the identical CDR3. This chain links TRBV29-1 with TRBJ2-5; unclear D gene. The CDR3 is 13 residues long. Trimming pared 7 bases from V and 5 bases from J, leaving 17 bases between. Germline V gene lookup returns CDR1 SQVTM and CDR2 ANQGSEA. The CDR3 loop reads CSAPGLSMETQYF. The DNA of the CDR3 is TGCAGCGCGCCCGGATTGTCCATGGAGACCCAGTACTTC.

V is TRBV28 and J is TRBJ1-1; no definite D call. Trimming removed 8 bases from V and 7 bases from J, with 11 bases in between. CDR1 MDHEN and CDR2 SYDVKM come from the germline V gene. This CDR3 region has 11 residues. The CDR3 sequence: CASRSPLEAFF. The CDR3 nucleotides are TGTGCCAGCCGTTCCCCACTTGAAGCTTTCTTT.

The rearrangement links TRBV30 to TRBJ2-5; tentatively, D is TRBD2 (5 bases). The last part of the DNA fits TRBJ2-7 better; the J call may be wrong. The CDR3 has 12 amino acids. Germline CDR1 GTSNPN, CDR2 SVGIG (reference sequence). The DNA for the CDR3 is TGTGCCTGGAGTGTAAACGGAGGCGAGCAGTACTTC. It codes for CAWSVNGGEQYF.

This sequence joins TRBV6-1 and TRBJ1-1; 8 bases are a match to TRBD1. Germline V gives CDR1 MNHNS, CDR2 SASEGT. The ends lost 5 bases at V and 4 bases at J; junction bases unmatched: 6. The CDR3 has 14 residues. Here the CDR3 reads CASSPFTGGTEAFF. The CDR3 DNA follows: TGTGCCAGCAGTCCTTTCACAGGGGGCACTGAAGCTTTCTTT.

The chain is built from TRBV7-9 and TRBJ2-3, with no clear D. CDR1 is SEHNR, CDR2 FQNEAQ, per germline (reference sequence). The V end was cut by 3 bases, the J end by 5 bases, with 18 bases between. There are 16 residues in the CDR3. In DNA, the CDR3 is TGTGCCAGCAGCTTCGGCGGACCCCAGCTCGTAGATACGCAGTATTTT. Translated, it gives CASSFGGPQLVDTQYF.

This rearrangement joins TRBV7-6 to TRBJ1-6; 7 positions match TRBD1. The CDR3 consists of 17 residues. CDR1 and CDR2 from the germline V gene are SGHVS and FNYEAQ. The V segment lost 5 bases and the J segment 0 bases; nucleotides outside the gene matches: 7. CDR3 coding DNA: TGTGCCAGCAGCCCCCAGACAGGGAGCTCCTATAATTCACCCCTCCACTTT. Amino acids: CASSPQTGSSYNSPLHF.

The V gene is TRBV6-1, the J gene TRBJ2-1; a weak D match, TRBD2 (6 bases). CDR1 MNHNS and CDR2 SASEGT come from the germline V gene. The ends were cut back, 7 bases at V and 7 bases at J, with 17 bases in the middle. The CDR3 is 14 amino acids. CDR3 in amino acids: CASTPPKSGNEQFF. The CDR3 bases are TGTGCCAGCACCCCTCCTAAAAGCGGGAATGAGCAGTTCTTC.

The CDR3 bases are TGTGCCAGCAGCTTCGACATTAACTCCTACGAGCAGTACTTC. It specifies CASSFDINSYEQYF. The chain carries TRBV5-4 and TRBJ2-7; D is unresolved. CDR1 and CDR2 (germline): SGHNT, YYREEE (reference sequence). Trimming pared 2 bases from V and 0 bases from J, leaving 9 bases between. The length of the CDR3 is 14 residues.

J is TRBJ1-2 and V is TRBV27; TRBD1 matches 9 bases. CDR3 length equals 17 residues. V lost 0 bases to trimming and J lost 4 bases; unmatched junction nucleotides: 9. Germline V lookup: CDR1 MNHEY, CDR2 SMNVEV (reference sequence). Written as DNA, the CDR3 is TGTGCCAGCAGTTTATCCTCACCGGGACAGGGAGGCTATGGCTACACCTTC. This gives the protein CASSLSSPGQGGYGYTF.

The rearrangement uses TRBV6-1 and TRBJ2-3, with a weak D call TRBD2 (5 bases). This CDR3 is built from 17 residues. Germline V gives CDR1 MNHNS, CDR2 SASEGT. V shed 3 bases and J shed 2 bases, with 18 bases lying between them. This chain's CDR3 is CASSDVRTQPHTDTQYF. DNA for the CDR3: TGTGCCAGCAGTGATGTTCGGACTCAACCACACACAGATACGCAGTATTTT.

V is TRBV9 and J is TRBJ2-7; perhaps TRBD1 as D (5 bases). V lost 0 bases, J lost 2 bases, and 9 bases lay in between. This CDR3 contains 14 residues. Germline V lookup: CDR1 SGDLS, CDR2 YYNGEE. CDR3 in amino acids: CASSVDRPPYEQYF. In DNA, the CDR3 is TGTGCCAGCAGCGTAGACAGGCCCCCCTACGAGCAGTACTTC.

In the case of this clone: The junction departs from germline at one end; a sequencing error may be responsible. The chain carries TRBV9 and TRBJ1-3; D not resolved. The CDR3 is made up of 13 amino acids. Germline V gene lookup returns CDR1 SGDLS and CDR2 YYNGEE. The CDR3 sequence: CASSPLGLNNIYF. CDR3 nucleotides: TGTGCCAGCAGCCCACTTGGGCTGAACAACATATATTTT.

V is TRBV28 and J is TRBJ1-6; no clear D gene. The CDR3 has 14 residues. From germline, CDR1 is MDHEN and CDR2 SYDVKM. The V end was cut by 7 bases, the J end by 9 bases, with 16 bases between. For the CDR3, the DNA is TGTGCCAGCACCCCCGTCTCTAAGCGTTCACCCCTCCACTTT. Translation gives CASTPVSKRSPLHF.

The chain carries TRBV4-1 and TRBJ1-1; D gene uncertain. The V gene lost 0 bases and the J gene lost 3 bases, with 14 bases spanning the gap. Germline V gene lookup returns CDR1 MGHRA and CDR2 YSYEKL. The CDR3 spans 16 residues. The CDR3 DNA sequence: TGCGCCAGCAGCCAAGAAACTATTGGCAGCTACACTGAAGCTTTCTTT. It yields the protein CASSQETIGSYTEAFF.

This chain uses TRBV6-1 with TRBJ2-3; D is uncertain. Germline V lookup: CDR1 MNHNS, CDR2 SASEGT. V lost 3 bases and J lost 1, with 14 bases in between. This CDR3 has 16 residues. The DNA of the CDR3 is TGTGCCAGCAGTGATCAAAATACGTTCGGCACAGATACGCAGTATTTT. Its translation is CASSDQNTFGTDTQYF.

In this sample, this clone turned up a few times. The CDR3 DNA follows: TGTGCCAGCAGCTCCCTGACAGGGTCTAACTATGGCTACACCTTC. It specifies CASSSLTGSNYGYTF. The V call is TRBV5-4, the J call TRBJ1-2; 7 nucleotides align to TRBD1. V gave up 3 bases and J gave up 0 bases; unmatched junction bases: 5. Germline loops: CDR1 SGHNT, CDR2 YYREEE (reference sequence). The length of the CDR3 is 15 residues.

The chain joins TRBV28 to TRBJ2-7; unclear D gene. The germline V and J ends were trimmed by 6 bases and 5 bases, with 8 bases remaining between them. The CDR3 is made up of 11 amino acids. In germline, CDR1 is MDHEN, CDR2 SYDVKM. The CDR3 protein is CASRSPHEQYF. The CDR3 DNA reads TGTGCCAGCAGAAGTCCCCACGAGCAGTACTTC.

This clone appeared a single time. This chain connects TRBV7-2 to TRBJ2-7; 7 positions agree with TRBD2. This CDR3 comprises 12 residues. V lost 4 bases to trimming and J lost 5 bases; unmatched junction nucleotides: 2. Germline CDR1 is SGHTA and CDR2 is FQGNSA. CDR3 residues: CASSSAGNEQYF. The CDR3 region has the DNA TGTGCCAGCAGCTCAGCGGGAAACGAGCAGTACTTC. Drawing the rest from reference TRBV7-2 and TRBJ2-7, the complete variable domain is GAGVSQSPSNKVTEKGKDVELRCDPISGHTALYWYRQSLGQGLEFLIYFQGNSAPDKSGLPSDRFSAERTGGSVSTLTIQRTQQEDSAVYLCASSSAGNEQYFGPGTRLTVT.

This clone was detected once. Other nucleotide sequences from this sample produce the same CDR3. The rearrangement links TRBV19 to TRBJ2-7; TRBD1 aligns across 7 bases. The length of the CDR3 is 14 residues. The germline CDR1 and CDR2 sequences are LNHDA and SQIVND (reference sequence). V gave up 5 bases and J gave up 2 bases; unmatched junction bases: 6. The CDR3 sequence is CASSLETGPYEQYF. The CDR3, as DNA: TGTGCCAGTAGTCTCGAGACAGGGCCCTACGAGCAGTACTTC.

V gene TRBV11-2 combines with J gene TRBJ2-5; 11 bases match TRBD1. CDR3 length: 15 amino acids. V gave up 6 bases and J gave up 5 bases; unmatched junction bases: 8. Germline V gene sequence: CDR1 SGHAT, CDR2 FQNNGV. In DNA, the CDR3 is TGTGCCAGCAGACGTCCGGGACAGGGGGGCGAGACCCAGTACTTC. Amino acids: CASRRPGQGGETQYF.

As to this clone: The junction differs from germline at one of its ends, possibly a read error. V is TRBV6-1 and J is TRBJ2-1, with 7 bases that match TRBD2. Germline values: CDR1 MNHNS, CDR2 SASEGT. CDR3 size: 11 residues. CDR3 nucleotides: TGTGCCAGCACGTGGAGCGGGGTCCGGATCTTC. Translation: CASTWSGVRIF.

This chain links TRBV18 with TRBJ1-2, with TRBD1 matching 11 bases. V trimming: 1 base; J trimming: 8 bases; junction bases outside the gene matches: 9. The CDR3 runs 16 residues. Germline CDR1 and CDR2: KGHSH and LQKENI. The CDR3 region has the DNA TGTGCCAGCTCACCACTCCTCGGACAGGGGGCGGGCGGCTACACCTTC. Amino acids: CASSPLLGQGAGGYTF.